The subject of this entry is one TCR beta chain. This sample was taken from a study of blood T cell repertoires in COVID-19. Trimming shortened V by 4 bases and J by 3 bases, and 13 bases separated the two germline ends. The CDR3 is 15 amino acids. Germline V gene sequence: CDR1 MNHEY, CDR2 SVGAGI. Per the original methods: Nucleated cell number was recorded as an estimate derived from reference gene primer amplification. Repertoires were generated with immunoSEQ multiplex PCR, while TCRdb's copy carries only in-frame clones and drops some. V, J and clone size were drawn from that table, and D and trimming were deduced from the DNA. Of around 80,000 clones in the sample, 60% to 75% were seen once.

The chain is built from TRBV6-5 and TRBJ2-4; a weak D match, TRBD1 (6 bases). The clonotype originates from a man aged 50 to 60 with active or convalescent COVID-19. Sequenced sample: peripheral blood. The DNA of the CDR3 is TGTGCCAGCAGTTCCAGGGGTCGGGGCAAAAACATTCAGTACTTC. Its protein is CASSSRGRGKNIQYF.